These 26 T cell receptor beta chains share one sample of origin, sequenced in a study of T-cell memory formation after mild COVID-19 (dated by TCRdb to the early 2020s). Library construction relied on 5' RACE. For sequencing, an Illumina NovaSeq 6000 was employed. TCRdb trimmed public reads at Q25 via fastp, called clones via MiXCR and kept in-frame beta chains. Merged by CDR3 protein, the rows form single entries marked with the most common genes and DNA. In all, the sample holds about 610,000 distinct CDR3 sequences, and around a sixth of those were seen once. 8.1% of the sample is in the top ten clones. Sequenced sample: PBMCs or a T cell subset sorted from them (not recorded which). The receptors were gathered from an adult woman who had mild COVID-19 (a few samples of this study predate the infection). The sample titles of this study are shuffled in the database, so cell type and time point are left out; the donor was told from shared clones.

This chain connects TRBV5-1 to TRBJ1-2; TRBD1 agrees at 8 bases. Germline values: CDR1 SGHRS, CDR2 YFSETQ. CDR3 length equals 16 residues. V was pared by 4 bases and J by 4 bases, with 12 bases of the junction left unmatched. The CDR3 protein is CASSATSTGTGYGYTF. The DNA for the CDR3 is TGCGCCAGCAGCGCCACCTCGACCGGGACAGGCTATGGCTACACCTTC. Filled out from reference TRBV5-1 and TRBJ1-2, the complete variable domain reads KAGVTQTPRYLIKTRGQQVTLSCSPISGHRSVSWYQQTPGQGLQFLFEYFSETQRNKGNFPGRFSGRQFSNSRSEMNVSTLELGDSALYLCASSATSTGTGYGYTFGSGTRLTVV.

This sequence joins TRBV12-3 or TRBV12-4 and TRBJ2-2; 8 bases line up with TRBD1. The CDR3 is made up of 17 amino acids. After removal of 5 bases from V and 3 bases from J, the junction contained 11 bases not matched to a gene. The CDR3 DNA reads TGTGCCAGCAGTCCAGTTTGGGACAGGAGGTACACCGGGGAGCTGTTTTTT. Its protein is CASSPVWDRRYTGELFF.

This CDR3 is CASTVGGGGNEQFF. The CDR3 DNA reads as TGTGCCAGCACGGTAGGCGGAGGAGGAAATGAGCAGTTCTTC. The chain recombines TRBV2 with TRBJ2-1, with D possibly matching TRBD2 (5 bases). Germline assignment: CDR1 SNHLY and CDR2 FYNNEI. V lost 7 bases and J lost 7, with 17 bases in between. This CDR3 has 14 amino acids.

This clonotype was detected a few times. The chain joins TRBV12-3 or TRBV12-4 to TRBJ1-6; D remains unclear. V was cut by 2 bases and J by 4 bases, with 12 bases left in between. The CDR3 runs 16 residues. CDR3 coding DNA: TGTGCCAGCAGTTTACTGTACAAACAATATAATTCACCCCTCCACTTT. Translation: CASSLLYKQYNSPLHF.

Turning to this clonotype: At one end, the junction sequence differs from germline, possibly due to a read error. The chain carries TRBV19 and TRBJ2-1, with D unresolved. The CDR3 is 12 amino acids. Germline assignment: CDR1 LNHDA and CDR2 SQIVND (reference sequence). DNA of the CDR3: TGTGCCAGTAGTATCGTAGAAAAGGCACCACTCTTC. It translates to CASSIVEKAPLF.

The table lists this clonotype with many counts. The chain employs TRBV7-2 and TRBJ2-7; D possibly uses TRBD1 or TRBD2 (5 bases each). V was cut by 8 bases and J by 7 bases, with 15 bases left in between. The germline CDR1 and CDR2 sequences are SGHTA and FQGNSA. This CDR3 has 12 amino acids. The CDR3 loop is CASGLGTFEQYF. For the CDR3, the DNA is TGTGCCAGCGGGTTGGGGACCTTTGAGCAGTACTTC.

This clonotype was recorded many times. The rearrangement uses TRBV6-2 or TRBV6-3 and TRBJ2-1, with 8 bases that match TRBD2. The CDR3 is 16 amino acids. V lost 4 bases and J lost 4; bases outside the gene matches: 9. CDR1 MNHEY and CDR2 SVGEGT come from the germline V gene. The CDR3 bases are TGTGCCAGCAGTTCCCCAGTAGCGGGACGTTACAATGAGCAGTTCTTC. Translation: CASSSPVAGRYNEQFF.

In its sample, this clonotype was seen a few times. The CDR3 protein is CASSLATATLQETQYF. CDR3 coding DNA: TGTGCCAGCAGCTTGGCGACAGCCACATTACAAGAGACCCAGTACTTC. The V call is TRBV5-5, the J call TRBJ2-5; tentative D call: TRBD1 (5 bases). Germline CDR1 SGHKS, CDR2 YYEKEE (reference sequence). The V end lost 0 bases, the J end lost 2 bases, and 14 bases lay between the germline ends. CDR3 length equals 16 residues.

The rearrangement links TRBV5-1 to TRBJ2-1, with D possibly matching TRBD1 (5 bases). Trimming pared 4 bases from V and 0 bases from J, leaving 14 bases between. The CDR3 runs to 16 residues. CDR1 SGHRS and CDR2 YFSETQ come from the germline V gene. Here the CDR3 reads CASSGSLDSSYNEQFF. DNA for the CDR3: TGCGCCAGCAGCGGCTCGCTCGACAGCTCCTACAATGAGCAGTTCTTC.

The chain recombines TRBV20-1 with TRBJ2-1; TRBD2 aligns across 7 bases. The germline V gene encodes CDR1 DFQATT and CDR2 SNEGSKA (reference sequence). The CDR3 has 16 amino acids. Unmatched junction bases numbered 8, after V lost 1 base and J lost 2 bases. Written as DNA, the CDR3 is TGCAGTGCTAGAGCTATCTCTAGCGGCACCTACAATGAGCAGTTCTTC. Translated, it gives CSARAISSGTYNEQFF.

The rearrangement links TRBV30 to TRBJ1-1; D gene unclear. The CDR3 contains 14 residues. V was clipped by 4 bases and J by 7 bases, with 19 bases between them. Germline loops: CDR1 GTSNPN, CDR2 SVGIG (reference sequence). CDR3 nucleotide sequence: TGTGCCTGGATTGTCGTGGCGGCAGACCTTGAAGCTTTCTTT. This translates into CAWIVVAADLEAFF.

The J gene is TRBJ1-1, the V gene TRBV4-1, with TRBD1 matching over 7 bases. V was pared by 1 base and J by 2 bases, with 13 bases of the junction left unmatched. The CDR3 has 18 amino acids. The germline V gene encodes CDR1 MGHRA and CDR2 YSYEKL. CDR3: CASSQGPSLTGPNTEAFF. The CDR3 DNA reads as TGCGCCAGCAGCCAAGGGCCCAGCTTGACAGGGCCTAACACTGAAGCTTTCTTT.

This clonotype has a handful of counts. CDR3 in DNA: TGCGCCAGCAGCTTGGGTACCCCCGGCGACCTCAATCAGCCCCAGCATTTT. It specifies CASSLGTPGDLNQPQHF. V is TRBV5-1 and J is TRBJ1-5, with D hard to call. The CDR3 sequence is 17 residues long. The V end was cut by 0 bases, the J end by 3 bases, with 16 bases between. Germline CDR1 SGHRS, CDR2 YFSETQ.

This clonotype occurred a few times. V is TRBV27 and J is TRBJ1-1; the D is unclear. The V and J ends lost 5 bases and 4 bases respectively, with 14 bases between them. The CDR3 is 14 residues long. CDR1 is MNHEY, CDR2 SMNVEV, per germline (reference sequence). The CDR3 bases are TGTGCCAGCAGTAGACGGGCCCCAGGCACTGAAGCTTTCTTT. Translating gives CASSRRAPGTEAFF.

This clonotype occurred a few times. The chain uses TRBV2 and TRBJ2-4; tentatively, D is TRBD1 (5 bases). The CDR3 is made up of 13 amino acids. In germline, CDR1 is SNHLY, CDR2 FYNNEI. Trimming cost V 7 bases and J 9 bases, with 16 bases left between them. The CDR3 sequence: CASKTVPHSIQYF. DNA for the CDR3: TGTGCCAGCAAGACAGTTCCTCACAGCATTCAGTACTTC.

This clonotype was counted ten times or more. The chain recombines TRBV7-9 with TRBJ2-1; TRBD1 is a possible D gene (6 bases). CDR1 is SEHNR and CDR2 is FQNEAQ in the germline V gene (reference sequence). The CDR3 sequence is 15 residues long. V lost 4 bases and J 4 bases, leaving 14 bases between the germline ends. The CDR3 sequence is CASSSTGLGYNEQFF. The CDR3 bases are TGTGCCAGCAGCTCCACAGGGTTAGGATACAATGAGCAGTTCTTC.

This clonotype was seen many times. The V gene is TRBV11-2, the J gene TRBJ2-1; 10 bases map to TRBD1. Trimming at V came to 3 bases and at J to 10 bases, leaving 15 bases not matched to a gene. The CDR3 has 17 residues. Per germline, CDR1 SGHAT and CDR2 FQNNGV. The CDR3 bases are TGTGCCAGCAGCTTCATTTCGGGGGACAGGGGTTCGTGGGAGCAGTTCTTC. It yields the protein CASSFISGDRGSWEQFF.

The V and J genes are TRBV19 and TRBJ2-4; 7 bases are shared with TRBD1. In germline, CDR1 is LNHDA, CDR2 SQIVND (reference sequence). V lost 6 bases and J lost 8; bases outside the gene matches: 7. This CDR3 spans 13 amino acids. CDR3 protein: CASSRGFRDIQYF. DNA of the CDR3: TGTGCCAGTAGCAGGGGGTTTAGGGACATTCAGTACTTC. Full variable domain (missing parts from reference TRBV19 and TRBJ2-4): DGGITQSPKYLFRKEGQNVTLSCEQNLNHDAMYWYRQDPGQGLRLIYYSQIVNDFQKGDIAEGYSVSREKKESFPLTVTSAQKNPTAFYLCASSRGFRDIQYFGAGTRLSVL.

V is TRBV25-1 and J is TRBJ2-3; weak D call: TRBD2 (6 bases). V shed 4 bases and J shed 4 bases, with 12 bases lying between them. Germline-derived CDR1 and CDR2 are MGHDK and SYGVNS. CDR3 size: 14 residues. The CDR3 DNA reads as TGTGCCAGCAGTGCTCAGACTAGGCCAGATACGCAGTATTTT. Encoded protein: CASSAQTRPDTQYF.

Only a few counts were recorded for this clonotype. CDR3 coding DNA: TGTGCCAGCAGTCCGGGACTAGCGGGAGAGAGCTACGAGCAGTACTTC. This encodes CASSPGLAGESYEQYF. V usage is TRBV7-2 and J usage is TRBJ2-7; 14 bases match TRBD2. The CDR3 contains 16 residues. V lost 6 bases and J lost 3; bases outside the gene matches: 7. Germline V gives CDR1 SGHTA, CDR2 FQGNSA.

The CDR3 protein is CASSQDGGDVRTQYF. CDR3 bases: TGCGCCAGCAGCCAAGACGGGGGTGACGTGAGGACGCAGTATTTT. This sequence joins TRBV4-3 and TRBJ2-3; a possible D gene is TRBD2 (6 bases). Trimming removed 0 bases from V and 9 bases from J, with 16 bases in between. Germline V gene lookup returns CDR1 LGHNA and CDR2 YSLEER. The CDR3 sequence is 15 residues long.

The chain has TRBV3-1 and TRBJ2-3; 8 bases are shared with TRBD2. The CDR3 length is 15 residues. Germline V gene lookup returns CDR1 LGHDT and CDR2 YNNKEL (reference sequence). The V segment lost 3 bases and the J segment 5 bases; nucleotides outside the gene matches: 7. Written as DNA, the CDR3 is TGTGCCAGCAGCCAGAACGCGGGGGGCGGAGATACGCAGTATTTT. It is translated as CASSQNAGGGDTQYF.

The rearrangement uses TRBV6-6 and TRBJ1-4, with 7 positions matching TRBD1. CDR1 is MNHNY and CDR2 is SVGAGI in the germline V gene (reference sequence). The junction had 8 bases not matched to a gene; V was cut back by 5 bases and J by 5 bases. The length of the CDR3 is 15 residues. The CDR3, as DNA: TGTGCCAGCAGTGACCCCGGGACAGAAAATGAAAAACTGTTTTTT. Translated, it gives CASSDPGTENEKLFF.

This clonotype was seen repeatedly, ten times or more. CDR3 protein: CASSERTDQETQYF. CDR3 DNA: TGCGCCAGCAGCGAGAGGACAGACCAAGAGACCCAGTACTTC. The chain is built from TRBV5-1 and TRBJ2-5, with D perhaps matching TRBD1 (6 bases). The ends were cut back, 4 bases at V and 0 bases at J, with 10 bases in the middle. Germline V gene sequence: CDR1 SGHRS, CDR2 YFSETQ. The CDR3 length is 14 residues. Looking up the rest from reference TRBV5-1 and TRBJ2-5 gives the full variable domain: KAGVTQTPRYLIKTRGQQVTLSCSPISGHRSVSWYQQTPGQGLQFLFEYFSETQRNKGNFPGRFSGRQFSNSRSEMNVSTLELGDSALYLCASSERTDQETQYFGPGTRLLVL.

This clonotype has more than one count but fewer than ten. The V call is TRBV27, the J call TRBJ2-5; D tentatively reads TRBD1 or TRBD2 (5 bases each). The V gene's germline CDR1 is MNHEY and CDR2 SMNVEV (reference sequence). Between the trimmed V and J ends, which lost 2 bases and 7 bases, there was a span of 11 bases. CDR3 length: 13 residues. The CDR3 reads CASSLGIGGTQYF. The CDR3 coding sequence is TGTGCCAGCAGTTTAGGGATTGGGGGGACCCAGTACTTC.

This clonotype occurred a few times. The rearrangement joins TRBV19 to TRBJ2-7; 10 nucleotides match TRBD2. CDR3 length: 15 amino acids. Germline CDR1 LNHDA, CDR2 SQIVND (reference sequence). V lost 6 bases, J lost 4 bases, and 9 bases stayed unmatched. Here the CDR3 reads CASSHPLAGVYEQYF. CDR3 nucleotides: TGTGCCAGTAGCCACCCCCTAGCGGGAGTGTACGAGCAGTACTTC.